Below, one TCR beta chain is given with its context. Patients at the Seattle site were enrolled during active infection and followed longitudinally. The data stem from a study of blood T cell repertoires in COVID-19. The wider study: Material from acute and convalescent COVID-19 was sourced from the United States, Italy and Spain. Sample material is recorded as cDNA or gDNA derived from T cells, B-cell-depleted T cells, or PBMCs.

In the authors' workflow: The assay estimated nucleated cells by amplifying reference gene primers. Only in-frame clones appear in the TCRdb table, and some are missing; sequencing was by immunoSEQ multiplex PCR. V and J calls and clone size are those listed in that table; D and trimming were worked out from the DNA. The sample lists about 170,000 clones, approximately 84% occurring once. The CDR3 totals 15 residues. Germline V gene data show CDR1 as MNHEY and CDR2 as SVGAGI. J was trimmed by 1 base and V by 6 bases; bases with no gene match: 7. The receptor's source is a woman of 80 years or more with COVID-19, enrolled during active disease. Sequenced sample: peripheral blood. This chain connects TRBV6-5 to TRBJ1-1, with TRBD1 matching over 8 bases. CDR3 coding DNA: TGTGCCAGCAGAACCGACAGGGGCCAGAACACTGAAGCTTTCTTT. Its protein product is CASRTDRGQNTEAFF.